This TCR beta chain was documented in a study of CD8+ T cells in alopecia areata. Across the study: It was 6 to 18 months of tofacitinib, and then there were 6 months off drug.

In each case, RNA was isolated and then reverse transcribed into cDNA as the sequencing template. The data were produced by immunoSEQ multiplex PCR, yet TCRdb's version contains in-frame clones alone and is incomplete. The sample holds some 150,000 clones, roughly three fifths seen once. Alopecia areata patients provided lesional scalp punch biopsies and peripheral blood. V dropped 4 bases and J dropped 2; count of bases not matched to a gene: 5. This CDR3 spans 15 amino acids. The germline V gene encodes CDR1 MNHEY and CDR2 SVGAGI. The genes are TRBV6-5 and TRBJ1-5, with 7 bases matching TRBD1. The sample in question was CD4+ T cells sorted from blood, obtained at week 0. The receptor's source is a human donor with alopecia areata. The CDR3 DNA reads as TGTGCCAGCAGTTCCTCTGGGACAGGCAATCAGCCCCAGCATTTT. Translating it yields CASSSSGTGNQPQHF.